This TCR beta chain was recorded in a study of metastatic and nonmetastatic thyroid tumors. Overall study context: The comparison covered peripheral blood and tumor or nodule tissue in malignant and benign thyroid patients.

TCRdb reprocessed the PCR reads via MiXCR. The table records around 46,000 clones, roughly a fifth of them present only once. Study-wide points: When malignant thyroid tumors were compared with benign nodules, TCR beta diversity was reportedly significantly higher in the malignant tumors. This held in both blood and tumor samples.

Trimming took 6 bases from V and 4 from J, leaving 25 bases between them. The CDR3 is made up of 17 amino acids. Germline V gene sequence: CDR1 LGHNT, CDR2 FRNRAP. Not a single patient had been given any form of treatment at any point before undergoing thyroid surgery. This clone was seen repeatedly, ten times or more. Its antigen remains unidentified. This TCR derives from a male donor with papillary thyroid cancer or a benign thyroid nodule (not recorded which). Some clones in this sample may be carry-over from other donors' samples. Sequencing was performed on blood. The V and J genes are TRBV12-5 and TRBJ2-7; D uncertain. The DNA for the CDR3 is TGTGCTAGTGGGGTACGCCCGTTGGGGTCTTACCCGTACGAGCAGTACTTC. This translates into CASGVRPLGSYPYEQYF.